These T cell receptor beta chains were read from a single sample in a study of brain T cells in children with intractable seizures. Profiled with immunoSEQ multiplex PCR; TCRdb holds only in-frame clones, not every one. The profile shows 110,000 or so clones, 85% to 95% of them singletons. The sequencing here drew on peripheral blood, taken at surgery. These receptors originate from a boy under two years old with hemimegalencephaly and intractable seizures. Each CDR3 is given with its conserved first and last residue. Fields, in order: D gene, J gene, clone size, CDR3 length, V gene, CDR3 DNA, CDR3 protein. A D gene is named only where the DNA matches it firmly. Clone size is stated in some rows and not others, as once, few, many or a class when expanded.

>NA|TRBJ2-7|NA|18|TRBV21-1
TGTGCCAGCAGCAAAGCGCTAGGGGAGCAGCGGGCCAGCTACGAGCAGTACTTC
CASSKALGEQRASYEQYF
>TRBD1|TRBJ1-5|NA|19|TRBV18
TGTGCCAGCTCACCGTACAGGACAGGGGCAAGGTCCCCCCATCAGCCCCAGCATTTT
CASSPYRTGARSPHQPQHF
>NA|TRBJ2-3|NA|12|TRBV15
TGTGCCACCAGCAGGTCGGGACGTACCCTAATTTTT
CATSRSGRTLIF
>NA|TRBJ1-1|NA|14|TRBV6-5
TGTGCCAGCGGGACCGGACAGCTGAACACTGAAGCTTTCTTT
CASGTGQLNTEAFF
>TRBD1|TRBJ2-7|NA|15|TRBV5-5
TGTGCCAGCAGACTGGGACAGGGAAGCTCCTACGAGCAGTACTTC
CASRLGQGSSYEQYF
>NA|TRBJ2-7|once|14|TRBV6-5
TGTGCCAGCAGTTCGGGGCAGATCTCCTACGAGCAGTACTTC
CASSSGQISYEQYF
>NA|TRBJ2-5|NA|14|TRBV28
TGTGCCAGGCGACCGCACAGGAACCTAGGGACCCAGTACTTC
CARRPHRNLGTQYF
>TRBD1|TRBJ1-2|NA|14|TRBV9
TGTGCCAGCAGCCCTAGACAGGGGAGCTATGGCTACACCTTC
CASSPRQGSYGYTF
>TRBD1|TRBJ2-2|NA|15|TRBV19
TGTGCCAGTAGTCAAGACAGGGCGAGCGCCGGGGAGCTGTTTTTT
CASSQDRASAGELFF
>NA|TRBJ1-2|few|14|TRBV2
TGTGCCAGCAGTGAACAGGCCCTCCTCTATGGCTACACCTTC
CASSEQALLYGYTF
>TRBD2|TRBJ2-3|NA|16|TRBV3-1/TRBV3-2
TGTGCCCTCCTCCAAAGCGGGGGAGGTGGCACAGATACGCAGTATTTT
CALLQSGGGGTDTQYF
>TRBD2|TRBJ2-3|NA|18|TRBV4-2
TGTGCCAGCAGCCAAGATCCTATCCGGGGGGGGCTCACAGATACGCAGTATTTT
CASSQDPIRGGLTDTQYF
>NA|TRBJ2-5|NA|13|TRBV28
TGTGCCAGCAGTTTATGGGTCGAAGAGACCCAGTACTTC
CASSLWVEETQYF
>NA|TRBJ2-6|NA|15|TRBV12-5
TGTGCTAGTGGTTTCTGGCCCTCTGGGGCCAACGTCCTGACTTTC
CASGFWPSGANVLTF
>NA|TRBJ2-2|NA|18|TRBV3-1/TRBV3-2
TGTGCCAGCAGGCGCTACTACCGACACGGGGCGAACACCGGGGAGCTGTTTTTT
CASRRYYRHGANTGELFF
>NA|TRBJ2-1|NA|15|TRBV7-6
TGTGCCAGCAGCTCCCGGGACCCACCTCCGAGTGAGCAGTTCTTC
CASSSRDPPPSEQFF
>TRBD2|TRBJ2-7|NA|15|TRBV7-2
TGTGCCAGCAGCTTGACTAGCGGGAGGGCGGGAGAGCAGTACTTC
CASSLTSGRAGEQYF